The clone carrying this T cell receptor (beta chain) was found many times. No antigen is known for it. The data are from a study of early T cells in non-severe SARS-CoV-2 infection. The wider study: Sequencing used unsorted whole-blood bulk RNA, so chains lack pairing.

Individual cDNA molecules were tagged with unique molecular identifiers. MiXCR, applied by TCRdb to the 5' RACE reads, yields one record per CDR3 protein. This sample carries some 37,000 distinct CDR3 sequences, roughly 9.9% of them seen once, and the ten largest clones take around 12%. CDR1 SGHAT and CDR2 FQDESV come from the germline V gene (reference sequence). The CDR3 consists of 18 residues. After removal of 5 bases from V and 1 base from J, the junction contained 13 bases not matched to a gene. General study findings and limits: VDJdb matches were skewed toward anti-spike CD8 T cell responses.

This receptor was identified in an adult who was a healthcare worker with PCR-confirmed SARS-CoV-2 infection or an uninfected control (not recorded which). The chain combines TRBV11-1 with TRBJ2-7; 11 bases map to TRBD2. Sequenced: whole blood. The CDR3 coding sequence is TGTGCCAGCAGCCCACAGCCTAGGACTAGCGGGCCTTCCTACGAGCAGTACTTC. Its translation is CASSPQPRTSGPSYEQYF.